This TCR beta chain was retrieved from a study of blood T cell repertoires in COVID-19. The wider study: Acute-phase and convalescent COVID-19 samples originated in the United States, Italy and Spain.

As processed by the authors: Amplification of reference gene primers was used by the study to estimate nucleated cell counts. This table comes from immunoSEQ multiplex PCR, and its TCRdb copy is limited to in-frame clones, with some not included. V, J and clone size reflect that table, while D and trimming were determined from the DNA. The profile shows 270,000 or so clones, 84% of them singletons. V was clipped by 9 bases and J by 4 bases, with 18 bases between them. The CDR3 is made up of 14 amino acids. The germline V gene has CDR1 SGHAT and CDR2 FQNNGV. This clone was counted only a few times. Sequencing was done on a sample of peripheral blood. The TCR sequence derives from a human donor in a cohort sampled during active COVID-19. The J gene is TRBJ1-2, the V gene TRBV11-2, with D unclear. The CDR3 coding sequence is TGTGCCAGTTCCCTAGGAGACTCTCGCTATGGCTACACCTTC. Protein: CASSLGDSRYGYTF. Filled out from reference TRBV11-2 and TRBJ1-2, the complete variable domain reads EAGVAQSPRYKIIEKRQSVAFWCNPISGHATLYWYQQILGQGPKLLIQFQNNGVVDDSQLPKDRFSAERLKGVDSTLKIQPAKLEDSAVYLCASSLGDSRYGYTFGSGTRLTVV.